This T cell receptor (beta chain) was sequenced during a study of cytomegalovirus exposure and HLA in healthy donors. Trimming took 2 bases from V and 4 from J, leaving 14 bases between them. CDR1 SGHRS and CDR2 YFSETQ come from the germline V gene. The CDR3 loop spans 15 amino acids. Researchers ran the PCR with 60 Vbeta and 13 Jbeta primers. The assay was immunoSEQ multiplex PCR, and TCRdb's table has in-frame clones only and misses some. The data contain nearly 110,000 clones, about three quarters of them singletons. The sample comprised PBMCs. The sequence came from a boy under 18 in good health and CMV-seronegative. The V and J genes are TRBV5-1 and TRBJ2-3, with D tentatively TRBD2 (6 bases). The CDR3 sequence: CASSFFAGTADTQYF. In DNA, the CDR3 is TGCGCCAGCAGCTTTTTCGCGGGAACCGCAGATACGCAGTATTTT.